The clone carrying this TCR beta chain turned up a few times. Its antigen is as yet unknown. The entry originates in a study of cytomegalovirus exposure and HLA in healthy donors. General study findings and limits: According to an earlier analysis, most TCR beta V segments yielded productive rearrangements about 87% or about 30% of the time. Association of roughly 17,000 TCR beta sequences with HLA alleles was found at 0.05 false discovery rate in a later analysis.

Vbeta (60) and Jbeta (13) primers were used in the PCR. Repertoires were generated with immunoSEQ multiplex PCR, while TCRdb's copy carries only in-frame clones and drops some. The data show around 110,000 clones, roughly 79% seen once. The sequencing input was PBMCs. This clonotype was sampled from a woman under 30 in good health and CMV-seronegative.

CDR3 coding DNA: TGTGCCAGCAGTGACGGACAGGGGGCTTCACCCCTCCACTTT. This codes for CASSDGQGASPLHF. The V gene is TRBV6-4, the J gene TRBJ1-6, with 11 bases lining up with TRBD1. The CDR3 sequence is 14 residues long. Germline lookup yields CDR1 MRHNA and CDR2 SNTAGT. Trimming took 2 bases from V and 9 from J; bases not matched to a gene: 0.